The present TCR beta chain was sequenced within a study of shared clonotypes between healthy human individuals. Original data processing: With immunoSEQ giving junction-only sequences and no quality scores, filtering differed. Method: immunoSEQ multiplex PCR; TCRdb's copy keeps in-frame clones and lacks some. For V, J and clone size, that table is used; D and trimming come from the DNA. The sample carries 2 million to 2.5 million clones, more than 85% recorded once. Germline V gene data show CDR1 as MNHNY and CDR2 as SVGAGI (reference sequence). Trimming removed 6 bases from V and 8 bases from J, with 25 bases in between. This CDR3 region has 16 residues. Notes on this clone: Its matching antigen is unknown.

Study-level points and caveats: Larger estimated richness was generally recorded for naive subsets relative to memory subsets. Large depth notwithstanding, sorted-subset sequencing proved incomplete by rarefaction.

Sequenced: naive CD4+ T cells from PBMCs. Subset specified: CD45RA+ positively selected. The origin of this receptor is a young man in good health. Some clones in this sample may be carry-over from other donors' samples. The chain links TRBV6-6 to TRBJ1-1, with D hard to call. The CDR3 spells CASSHYANQVKSEAFF. CDR3 nucleotides: TGTGCCAGCAGCCACTACGCGAATCAAGTGAAATCCGAAGCTTTCTTT.